These T cell receptor beta chains were read from a single sample in a study of T cell responses to AZD1222 COVID-19 vaccine. Using immunoSEQ multiplex PCR, the repertoire was profiled, and TCRdb retains in-frame clones only, with some absent. The sample carries around 45,000 clones, around 77% recorded once. The source was peripheral blood, collected 28 days after the second dose of the MenACWY control vaccine. Receptors originate from an adult who received the MenACWY meningococcal vaccine as a control. The CDR3 runs from the conserved cysteine through the conserved F or W. A D gene is named only where the DNA matches it firmly. The size field is filled for only some rows; it gives once, few, many or a size class.

size: -
J: TRBJ1-6
V: TRBV19
D: TRBD1
CDR3: CASSLSGQGVSPLHF
DNA: TGTGCCAGTAGTCTTTCGGGACAGGGCGTTTCACCCCTCCACTTT

size: once
J: TRBJ2-7
V: TRBV3-1/TRBV3-2
D: -
CDR3: CASSRKYEQYF
DNA: TGTGCCAGCAGCCGGAAATACGAGCAGTACTTC

size: -
J: TRBJ2-3
V: TRBV11-1
D: -
CDR3: CASSLGGRTQYF
DNA: TGTGCCAGCAGCTTAGGGGGGAGGACGCAGTATTTT

size: -
J: TRBJ2-2
V: TRBV24-1
D: -
CDR3: CATGRGTGELFF
DNA: TGTGCCACGGGGAGGGGGACCGGGGAGCTGTTTTTT

size: -
J: TRBJ1-6
V: TRBV30
D: -
CDR3: CAWSVGVTRGDSPLHF
DNA: TGTGCCTGGAGTGTAGGGGTCACAAGGGGGGATTCACCCCTCCACTTT

size: -
J: TRBJ1-4
V: TRBV3-1/TRBV3-2
D: TRBD1
CDR3: CASSRGVDRVNEKLFF
DNA: TGTGCCAGCAGCCGTGGGGTTGACAGGGTTAATGAAAAACTGTTTTTT

size: -
J: TRBJ2-1
V: TRBV30
D: -
CDR3: CAWSPTPDYNEQFF
DNA: TGTGCCTGGAGTCCTACCCCCGACTACAATGAGCAGTTCTTC

size: -
J: TRBJ2-2
V: TRBV5-1
D: TRBD2
CDR3: CASSPGLAEGELFF
DNA: TGCGCCAGCAGCCCGGGACTAGCGGAGGGGGAGCTGTTTTTT

size: -
J: TRBJ1-6
V: TRBV20-1
D: -
CDR3: CSASSGLHNSPLHF
DNA: TGCAGTGCTAGTTCCGGCCTTCATAATTCACCCCTCCACTTT

size: once
J: TRBJ2-3
V: TRBV5-1
D: -
CDR3: CASSLGWNTDTQYF
DNA: TGCGCCAGCAGCTTGGGTTGGAACACAGATACGCAGTATTTT

size: few
J: TRBJ2-7
V: TRBV5-1
D: -
CDR3: CASSSSPADSMTYEQYF
DNA: TGCGCCAGCAGCTCTTCACCCGCAGACAGTATGACCTACGAGCAGTACTTC

size: -
J: TRBJ2-1
V: TRBV9
D: -
CDR3: CASSVEVYNEQFF
DNA: TGTGCCAGCAGCGTCGAGGTCTACAATGAGCAGTTCTTC

size: -
J: TRBJ1-2
V: TRBV25-1
D: TRBD1
CDR3: CASRGDRDGYTF
DNA: TGTGCCAGCAGGGGGGACAGGGATGGCTACACCTTC

size: few
J: TRBJ1-3
V: TRBV5-4
D: -
CDR3: CASSYGNTIYF
DNA: TGTGCCAGCAGCTATGGAAACACCATATATTTT

size: -
J: TRBJ2-7
V: TRBV2
D: -
CDR3: CASSPHFSRHYEQYF
DNA: TGTGCCAGCAGTCCTCACTTTTCGCGGCACTACGAGCAGTACTTC

size: -
J: TRBJ1-4
V: TRBV4-1
D: -
CDR3: CASSHLTGYNEKLFF
DNA: TGCGCCAGCAGCCACCTGACAGGCTACAATGAAAAACTGTTTTTT

size: -
J: TRBJ2-7
V: TRBV28
D: -
CDR3: CASSFSAEQYF
DNA: TGTGCCAGCAGTTTTTCGGCCGAGCAGTACTTC

size: -
J: TRBJ1-4
V: TRBV3-1/TRBV3-2
D: -
CDR3: CASSLDWTGKLFF
DNA: TGTGCCAGCAGCCTCGACTGGACGGGAAAACTGTTTTTT

size: few
J: TRBJ2-1
V: TRBV19
D: -
CDR3: CASSTSGFTMTHEQFF
DNA: TGTGCCAGTAGTACCTCAGGGTTTACTATGACCCATGAGCAGTTCTTC

size: -
J: TRBJ1-2
V: TRBV6-4
D: -
CDR3: CASSDSNNSKWGYTF
DNA: TGTGCCAGCAGTGACTCGAACAACAGTAAATGGGGCTACACCTTC